This is a list of T cell receptor beta chains from one sample in a study of blood T cell repertoires in COVID-19. This table comes from immunoSEQ multiplex PCR, and its TCRdb copy is limited to in-frame clones, with some not included. The sample lists a few hundred thousand clones; about nine tenths were seen once. What was sequenced was peripheral blood. These receptors were collected from a young adult with COVID-19, enrolled during active disease. The CDR3 runs from the conserved cysteine through the conserved F or W. D genes are given only for firm matches. Clone size appears in some rows only: once, few, many, or a class for an expanded clone.

TRBD1	TRBV6-5	.	TRBJ2-2	TGTGCCAGCCGGACAGGGAACACCGGGGAGCTGTTTTTT	CASRTGNTGELFF
TRBD1	TRBV19	.	TRBJ1-1	TGTGCCAGTACGAGGGACAGCCTAAACACTGAAGCTTTCTTT	CASTRDSLNTEAFF
TRBD2	TRBV25-1	.	TRBJ2-1	TGTGCCAGCAGTGACCAGGAGCGGGAGGGCCGGAATGAGCAGTTCTTC	CASSDQEREGRNEQFF
TRBD2	TRBV27	.	TRBJ2-7	TGTGCCAGCAGGCCGAGACTAGCGGGAGTTACCTACGAGCAGTACTTC	CASRPRLAGVTYEQYF
.	TRBV19	.	TRBJ1-2	TGTGCCAGTAGTATAGATCCGAGGCTGGCCTATGGCTACACCTTC	CASSIDPRLAYGYTF
TRBD2	TRBV9	.	TRBJ2-3	TGTGCCAGCCGGGGGGGGCTTAGCACAGATACGCAGTATTTT	CASRGGLSTDTQYF
TRBD2	TRBV7-2	.	TRBJ2-3	TGTGCCAGCACCGCGGGACTAGCGGGCACAGATACGCAGTATTTT	CASTAGLAGTDTQYF
.	TRBV18	.	TRBJ1-2	TGTGCCAGCTCACCACCGGGCGGAAGGGAGGATATTGGTGGCTACACCTTC	CASSPPGGREDIGGYTF
TRBD1	TRBV27	.	TRBJ1-5	TGTGCCAGCAGTTGGGCCTTCGACAGGGGGAAGAGCAATCAGCCCCAGCATTTT	CASSWAFDRGKSNQPQHF
TRBD1	TRBV7-3	.	TRBJ1-1	TGTGCCAGCAGCTTGTCTACAGGGGGACGCGGAAACACTGAAGCTTTCTTT	CASSLSTGGRGNTEAFF
.	TRBV4-1	.	TRBJ2-7	TGCGCCAGCAGCCTTGTCGAGCCGGGGATCCGAGCCGAGCAGTACTTC	CASSLVEPGIRAEQYF
.	TRBV21-1	.	TRBJ1-5	TGTGCCAGCAGCAAAGGAAGGAGCGATTATAGCAATCAGCCCCAGCATTTT	CASSKGRSDYSNQPQHF
.	TRBV15	once	TRBJ2-1	TGTGCCACCAGCAGGGGGCAGAGCTCCTACAATGAGCAGTTCTTC	CATSRGQSSYNEQFF
.	TRBV5-1	.	TRBJ2-1	TGCGCCAGCACTATGGGGGGGACAGGTAACAATGAGCAGTTCTTC	CASTMGGTGNNEQFF
.	TRBV30	.	TRBJ1-6	TGTGCCTGGCTAGACAGAGATTTCTATAATTCACCCCTCCACTTT	CAWLDRDFYNSPLHF
.	TRBV4-2	.	TRBJ2-3	TGTGCCAGCAGCCAAGAAAGGAGTAGCGGACCCACAGATACGCAGTATTTT	CASSQERSSGPTDTQYF
TRBD1	TRBV10-3	.	TRBJ2-5	TGTGCCATCAGTGCCCAGACAGGGGTAGAGACCCAGTACTTC	CAISAQTGVETQYF
TRBD2	TRBV15	once	TRBJ2-3	TGTGCCACCAGCAGGGTAGCGGGAGGGGGCACAGATACGCAGTATTTT	CATSRVAGGGTDTQYF
TRBD2	TRBV5-1	.	TRBJ2-2	TGCGCCAGCAGCTTTGGGCTAGCGGGAGGGACGAACACCGGGGAGCTGTTTTTT	CASSFGLAGGTNTGELFF
TRBD1	TRBV6-1	.	TRBJ1-5	TGTGCCAGCAGTGAAGCGGTTACAGGGGGCGTTCAGCCCCAGCATTTT	CASSEAVTGGVQPQHF
TRBD2	TRBV7-2	.	TRBJ2-7	TGTGCCAGCAGCTTAGATGGCACTAGCGGGAGGAGTGAGCAGTACTTC	CASSLDGTSGRSEQYF
.	TRBV14	.	TRBJ2-6	TGTGCCAGCAGCGATACTCTCTCTGGGGCCAACGTCCTGACTTTC	CASSDTLSGANVLTF
TRBD2	TRBV7-2	.	TRBJ2-3	TGTGCCAGCAGCTCCCGAAGACTAGCGGGCCGCCGGTTGGATACGCAGTATTTT	CASSSRRLAGRRLDTQYF
.	TRBV28	.	TRBJ1-5	TGTGCCAGCAGTTTAATAGGGGGGGGAATGCCCCAGCATTTT	CASSLIGGGMPQHF
.	TRBV2	.	TRBJ2-7	TGTGCCAGCTGGCGGCTCTCCTACGAGCAGTACTTC	CASWRLSYEQYF
TRBD1	TRBV6-2/TRBV6-3	.	TRBJ1-2	TGTGCCAGCAGTCGGGACAGTTATGGCTACACCTTC	CASSRDSYGYTF
TRBD1	TRBV9	.	TRBJ1-2	TGTGCCAGCAGCGTCGGGACAGGGGATTATGGCTACACCTTC	CASSVGTGDYGYTF
TRBD1	TRBV2	.	TRBJ1-5	TGTGCCAGCAGTGTGGGCCAGGGGGACAATCAGCCCCAGCATTTT	CASSVGQGDNQPQHF
.	TRBV24-1	.	TRBJ1-2	TGTGCCACCAGTGACCCCAGGGCCGATGGCTACACCTTC	CATSDPRADGYTF
.	TRBV19	.	TRBJ2-3	TGTGCCAGTAGTCGCCTCCGGACAGATTTGAGCACAGATACGCAGTATTTT	CASSRLRTDLSTDTQYF
TRBD2	TRBV6-5	.	TRBJ2-7	TGTGCCAGCGGACCGGGACTAGCGGGCTCCTACGAGCAGTACTTC	CASGPGLAGSYEQYF
.	TRBV19	once	TRBJ1-1	TGTGCCAGTAGTTCTCCCGGGACTTCCTTGAGCACTGAAGCTTTCTTT	CASSSPGTSLSTEAFF
TRBD1	TRBV19	.	TRBJ1-1	TGTGCCAGTAGGGGGACAGGGAGCCCTGAAGCTTTCTTT	CASRGTGSPEAFF
TRBD2	TRBV5-6	.	TRBJ2-3	TGTGCCAGCAGCTCCGGACTAGCGGAAAGCCCTAGCACAGATACGCAGTATTTT	CASSSGLAESPSTDTQYF
TRBD1	TRBV5-4	.	TRBJ1-6	TGTGCCAGCAGCCAGAGGGAACAGGGGAATTCACCCCTCCACTTT	CASSQREQGNSPLHF
.	TRBV28	.	TRBJ1-5	TGTGCCAGCAGACACGACATTGTATCTATCCTTCAGCCCCAGCATTTT	CASRHDIVSILQPQHF
TRBD2	TRBV30	.	TRBJ2-5	TGTGCCTGGAGTGTATCCTTTTCAGCGGGAGGCGTCGAGACCCAGTACTTC	CAWSVSFSAGGVETQYF